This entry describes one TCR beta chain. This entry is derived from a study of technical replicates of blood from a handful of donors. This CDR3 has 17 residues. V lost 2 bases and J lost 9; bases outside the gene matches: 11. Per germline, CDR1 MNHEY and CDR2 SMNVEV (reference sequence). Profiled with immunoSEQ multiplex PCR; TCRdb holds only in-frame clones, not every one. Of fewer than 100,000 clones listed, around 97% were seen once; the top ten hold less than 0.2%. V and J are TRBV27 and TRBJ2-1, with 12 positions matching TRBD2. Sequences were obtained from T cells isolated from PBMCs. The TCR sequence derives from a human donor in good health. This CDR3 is CASSLTTGLAGPGEQFF. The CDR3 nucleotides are TGTGCCAGCAGTTTAACCACCGGACTAGCGGGGCCAGGTGAGCAGTTCTTC.